Sequencing of this T cell receptor beta chain was carried out in a study of shared clonotypes between healthy human individuals. Study-wide background: For every donor, three CD4 naive, three CD4 memory, two CD8 naive and one CD8 memory plates were used.

CDR1 is MNHEY, CDR2 SMNVEV, per germline (reference sequence). The CDR3 runs to 12 residues. With 5 bases removed from V and 7 bases from J, the gap between germline ends came to 8 bases. Libraries were prepared by immunoSEQ multiplex PCR; TCRdb keeps only in-frame clonotypes and omits some of them. This sample yields approximately 640,000 clones, of which 90% are seen a single time; approximately 35% belongs to the top ten. This rearrangement joins TRBV27 to TRBJ2-2; no clear D gene. This clonotype was obtained from a young man in good health. Some clones in this sample may be carry-over from other donors' samples. Sequencing was done on a sample of memory CD8+ T cells from PBMCs. Subset in this sample: CD45RO+ cells pooled with CCR7-negative TemRA cells. CDR3: CASSVPDGELFF. In DNA form, the CDR3 reads TGTGCCAGCAGTGTCCCCGACGGGGAGCTGTTTTTT.